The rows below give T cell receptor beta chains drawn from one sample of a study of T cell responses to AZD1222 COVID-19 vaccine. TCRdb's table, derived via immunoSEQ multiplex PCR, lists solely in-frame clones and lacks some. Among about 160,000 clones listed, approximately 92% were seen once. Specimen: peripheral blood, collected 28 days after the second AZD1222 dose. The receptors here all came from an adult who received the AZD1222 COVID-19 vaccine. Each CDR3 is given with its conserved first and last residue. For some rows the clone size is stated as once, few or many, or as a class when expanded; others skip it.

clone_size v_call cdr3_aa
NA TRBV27 CASSLSPNPALAGTYEQYF
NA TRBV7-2 CASSWTSGRANEQFF
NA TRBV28 CASSPQGVYGYTF
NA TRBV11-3 CASSYRGSTWDNNEQFF
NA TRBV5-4 CASSSGGRGDNSPLHF
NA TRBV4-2 CASSQDLEAFF
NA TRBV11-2 CASSFGGQTNEKLFF
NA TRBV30 CAWAKIDRLNIQYF
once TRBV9 CASSVTPSAIYEQYF
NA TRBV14 CASSQDNRGGQAFF
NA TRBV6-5 CAPHGGRTDTQYF
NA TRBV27 CASSHLTGGSGEKLFF
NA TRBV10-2 CASSSPLRWEGPSYEQYF
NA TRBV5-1 CASSPESKLYGYTF
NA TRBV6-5 CASSGTVAGYTF
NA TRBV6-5 CASRGQGDTPQHF
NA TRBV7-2 CASRTSGSYEQYF
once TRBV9 CASSVDIAGREQYF
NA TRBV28 CASSREDRVSPLHF
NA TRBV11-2 CASSLDRPSQETQYF
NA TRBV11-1 CASRTGLAAIPGELFF
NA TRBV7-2 CASSLSEGLYNEQFF
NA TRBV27 CATREGVGGGYTF